The source of this T cell receptor beta chain is a study of T cell repertoires in cytomegalovirus infection. This clonotype occurred a few times. Antigen specificity is unknown. Study results and caveats: The ex vivo response was dominated by HLA-C-restricted CMV-specific TCR beta clonotypes.

One entry per CDR3 protein, called by TCRdb with MiXCR from the reads. The data show around 170,000 distinct CDR3 sequences, over 13% seen once. The source material was PBMCs. This clonotype originated in a human donor in good health (CMV status not recorded). Some clones in this sample may be carry-over from other donors' samples.

CDR3: CASSLDGRALLGYEQYF. As DNA, the CDR3 is TGCGCCAGCAGCTTGGACGGGAGGGCCCTTTTGGGCTACGAGCAGTACTTC. This rearrangement joins TRBV5-1 to TRBJ2-7; 8 positions match TRBD2. The CDR3 runs to 17 residues. J lost 3 bases, V lost 0 bases, and 11 bases had no gene match. The V gene's germline CDR1 is SGHRS and CDR2 YFSETQ.